The clone carrying this T cell receptor beta chain was counted between two and nine times. The antigen remains undetermined. J lost 4 bases, V lost 4 bases, and 7 bases had no gene match. The CDR3 consists of 17 residues. The germline V gene has CDR1 SGDLS and CDR2 YYNGEE. The source of the sample is a study of beta chain features in type 1 diabetes. Study-wide results and caveats: For Type 1 diabetes patients, all four CD4+ subsets carried TCRB CDR3s that were moderately but significantly shorter.

Of the isolated RNA, all was reverse transcribed, and so the sequenced material was expressed TCRB transcripts. Data came from immunoSEQ multiplex PCR; TCRdb stores just in-frame clones and leaves some out. This table holds approximately 280,000 clones, 14% to 15% found once. This receptor was obtained from a man younger than 30 with type 1 diabetes. The chain recombines TRBV9 with TRBJ2-1, with 14 nucleotides matching TRBD2. The sample comprised naive CD4+ T cells from blood. CDR3 coding DNA: TGTGCCAGCAGCCCGACTAGCGGGGGGGTAGCATACAATGAGCAGTTCTTC. Its protein product is CASSPTSGGVAYNEQFF.